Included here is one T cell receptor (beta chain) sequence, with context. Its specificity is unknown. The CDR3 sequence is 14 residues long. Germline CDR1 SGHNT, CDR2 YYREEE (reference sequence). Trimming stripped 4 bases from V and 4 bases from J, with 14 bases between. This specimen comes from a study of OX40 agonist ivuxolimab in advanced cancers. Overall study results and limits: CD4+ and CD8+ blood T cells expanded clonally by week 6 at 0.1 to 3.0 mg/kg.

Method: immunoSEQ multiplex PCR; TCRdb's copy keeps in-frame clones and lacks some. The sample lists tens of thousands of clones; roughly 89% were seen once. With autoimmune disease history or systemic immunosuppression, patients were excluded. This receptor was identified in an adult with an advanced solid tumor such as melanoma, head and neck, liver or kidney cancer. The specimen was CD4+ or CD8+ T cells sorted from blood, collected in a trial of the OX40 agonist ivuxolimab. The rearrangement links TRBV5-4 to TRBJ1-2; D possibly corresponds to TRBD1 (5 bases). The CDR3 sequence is CASSPVGGSYGYTF. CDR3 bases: TGTGCCAGCAGCCCCGTCGGGGGAAGCTATGGCTACACCTTC.